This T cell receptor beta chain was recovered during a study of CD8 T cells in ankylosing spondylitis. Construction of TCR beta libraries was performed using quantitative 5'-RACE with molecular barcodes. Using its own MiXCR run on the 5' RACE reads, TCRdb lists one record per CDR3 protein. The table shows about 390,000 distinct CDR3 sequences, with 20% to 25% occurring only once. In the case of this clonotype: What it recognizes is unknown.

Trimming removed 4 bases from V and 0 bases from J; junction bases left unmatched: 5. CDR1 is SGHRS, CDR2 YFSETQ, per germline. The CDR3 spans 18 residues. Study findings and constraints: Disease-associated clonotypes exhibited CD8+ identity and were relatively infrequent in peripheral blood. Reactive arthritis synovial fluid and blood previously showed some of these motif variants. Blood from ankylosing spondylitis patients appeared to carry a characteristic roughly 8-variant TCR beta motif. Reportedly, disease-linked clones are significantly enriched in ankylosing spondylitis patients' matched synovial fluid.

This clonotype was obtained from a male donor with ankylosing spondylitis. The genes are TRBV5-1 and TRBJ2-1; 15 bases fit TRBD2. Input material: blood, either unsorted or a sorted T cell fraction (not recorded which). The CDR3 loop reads CASSPGLAGGRSYNEQFF. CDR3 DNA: TGCGCCAGCAGCCCCGGACTAGCGGGAGGGCGCTCCTACAATGAGCAGTTCTTC.